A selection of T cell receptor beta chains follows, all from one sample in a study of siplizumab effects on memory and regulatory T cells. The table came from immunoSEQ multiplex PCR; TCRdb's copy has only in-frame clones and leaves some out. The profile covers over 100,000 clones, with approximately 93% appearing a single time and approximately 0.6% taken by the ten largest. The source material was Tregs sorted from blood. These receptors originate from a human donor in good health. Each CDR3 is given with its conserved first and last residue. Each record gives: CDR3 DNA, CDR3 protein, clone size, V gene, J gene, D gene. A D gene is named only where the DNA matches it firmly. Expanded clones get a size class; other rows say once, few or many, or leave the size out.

TGTGCTAGTGGTCTAGGAAGGAGGAACACTGAAGCTTTCTTT	CASGLGRRNTEAFF	-	TRBV12-5	TRBJ1-1	-
TGTGCCAGCAGCTTAGAATCCGGCTACACCTTC	CASSLESGYTF	-	TRBV7-2	TRBJ1-2	-
TGCAGCGTTGAAGATCGTTCGGGCTACGAGCAGTACTTC	CSVEDRSGYEQYF	medium-sized	TRBV29-1	TRBJ2-7	-
TGTGCCAGCAGTGAGACTAGTCCCTACGAGCAGTACTTC	CASSETSPYEQYF	-	TRBV2	TRBJ2-7	-
TGTGCTAGTGGTCCGAGGGAAGGGGGGGAGTTCTTC	CASGPREGGEFF	-	TRBV12-5	TRBJ2-1	-
TGCGCCAGCAGTGAGTCGACAGATACGCAGTATTTT	CASSESTDTQYF	-	TRBV10-1	TRBJ2-3	-
TGTGCCTGGAGTCCTGGACAGGGGGACACTGAAGCTTTCTTT	CAWSPGQGDTEAFF	few	TRBV30	TRBJ1-1	TRBD1
TGTGCCAGCAGCTTCGCGATACTGGATTCAAAGGACTATGGCTACACCTTC	CASSFAILDSKDYGYTF	-	TRBV7-9	TRBJ1-2	-
TGTGCCAGCAGCTTAGTGAGGGGGGGCGGTGAAGCTTTCTTT	CASSLVRGGGEAFF	-	TRBV11-2	TRBJ1-1	-
TGTGCCATCAGTGCATTGGGAAGCAATCAGCCCCAGCATTTT	CAISALGSNQPQHF	-	TRBV10-3	TRBJ1-5	-
TGCGCCAGCAGTCTGACACCGGTGGGCGGCCAGTACTTC	CASSLTPVGGQYF	-	TRBV10-2	TRBJ2-5	-
TGTGCCAGCAGCGCCTGGGGGCCCGGCGGGGAGACCCAGTACTTC	CASSAWGPGGETQYF	-	TRBV5-5	TRBJ2-5	-
TGTGCCAGCAGCCAAGAGCAAGGACAGGGGGCCTACGAGCAGTACTTC	CASSQEQGQGAYEQYF	once	TRBV4-2	TRBJ2-7	TRBD1
TGTGCCAGCAGCCGACAACAGGGGGGATCGGGCGAGCAGTACTTC	CASSRQQGGSGEQYF	-	TRBV5-4	TRBJ2-7	TRBD1
TGTGCCAGCAGCCCGACAGGGACATATGGCTACACCTTC	CASSPTGTYGYTF	-	TRBV5-6	TRBJ1-2	TRBD1
TGTGCCAGCAGCTCGGCGAGGGGAGTCCGGGAAAAACTGTTTTTT	CASSSARGVREKLFF	few	TRBV5-6	TRBJ1-4	-
TGTGCCATCAGATCTCAGGGTTCACGGCAAGCTTTCTTT	CAIRSQGSRQAFF	few	TRBV10-3	TRBJ1-1	-
TGTGCCAGCAGCGCCGGCGGGGTAGGAAACAATGAGCAGTTCTTC	CASSAGGVGNNEQFF	-	TRBV9	TRBJ2-1	-
TGTGCCATCAGTGAACCGACAGGGTCCCATGAGCAGTTCTTC	CAISEPTGSHEQFF	-	TRBV10-3	TRBJ2-1	TRBD1
TGTGCCAGCTCACCACGGGACAGGCCCCTCCACTTT	CASSPRDRPLHF	-	TRBV18	TRBJ1-6	TRBD1
TGTGCCAGCAGTTTGAATCAGGGACGTTGGCAGTTCTTC	CASSLNQGRWQFF	once	TRBV27	TRBJ2-1	-
TGTGCCAGCTCACCACGTGATGGGCCCCGCAATCAGCCCCAGCATTTT	CASSPRDGPRNQPQHF	once	TRBV18	TRBJ1-5	-
TGTGCCAGCAGTGAATGGGGAGAAGGGTTGCGTTCTCAAGCTTTCTTT	CASSEWGEGLRSQAFF	-	TRBV25-1	TRBJ1-1	-
TGTGCTAGTGGTCAAGGGATACAAGCTTTCTTT	CASGQGIQAFF	few	TRBV12-5	TRBJ1-1	-
TGTGCCAGCAGTGTCGGCCTCTCTTATGGCTACACCTTC	CASSVGLSYGYTF	-	TRBV25-1	TRBJ1-2	-
TGCGCCAGCAGTCAATCGGGCCGCCCTTATGGCTACACCTTC	CASSQSGRPYGYTF	-	TRBV23-1	TRBJ1-2	-
TGTGCCACCAGCAGGCCTACCGGGACAGGGAAGGGCAATGAGCAGTTCTTC	CATSRPTGTGKGNEQFF	-	TRBV15	TRBJ2-1	TRBD1
TGTGCCAGCAGCTTGGCACAGGGTAATCAGCCCCAGCATTTT	CASSLAQGNQPQHF	-	TRBV5-6	TRBJ1-5	-
TGTGCCAGCAGTAATACCGGGTTAGCCAAAAACATTCAGTACTTC	CASSNTGLAKNIQYF	-	TRBV27	TRBJ2-4	-
TGTGCCTGGACACGGATTAGGACAGGGGGTGATGAGCAGTTCTTC	CAWTRIRTGGDEQFF	-	TRBV30	TRBJ2-1	TRBD1
TGCGCCAGCAGTGGGACTAGAGACACAGATACGCAGTATTTT	CASSGTRDTDTQYF	-	TRBV5-1	TRBJ2-3	TRBD2
TGTGCCAGCCGGGGGGGTTTTGATAAAGGCAATCAGCCCCAGCATTTT	CASRGGFDKGNQPQHF	-	TRBV21-1	TRBJ1-5	-
TGTGCCAGCAGCTTGAGGAATGAGCAGTTCTTC	CASSLRNEQFF	-	TRBV7-2	TRBJ2-1	-
TGTGCCAGCAGCACCGGGAGCACAGATACGCAGTATTTT	CASSTGSTDTQYF	-	TRBV9	TRBJ2-3	-
TGCGCCAGCAGCCAAGTAATTGGGGGCACTGGAAACACCATATATTTT	CASSQVIGGTGNTIYF	-	TRBV4-3	TRBJ1-3	-
TGTGCCAGCAGGGCTAGCGGGAGTTACGAGCAGTACTTC	CASRASGSYEQYF	-	TRBV7-9	TRBJ2-7	TRBD2
TGTGCCAGTAGGACAGGGGCTGGAAACACCATATATTTT	CASRTGAGNTIYF	-	TRBV19	TRBJ1-3	TRBD1
TGTGCCAGCAGAAGGGACTCTGGGGCCAACGTCCTGACTTTC	CASRRDSGANVLTF	once	TRBV2	TRBJ2-6	-
TGTGCCAGCAGCTTAGGTCCCACAGATACGCAGTATTTT	CASSLGPTDTQYF	-	TRBV11-3	TRBJ2-3	-
TGTGCCAGCTCACCGCCCGCAACAGGAGACTATGGCTACACCTTC	CASSPPATGDYGYTF	-	TRBV18	TRBJ1-2	-
TGTGCCAGCAGTCTTGAGACTAGCGGGCCCCCGGAGCAGTTCTTC	CASSLETSGPPEQFF	-	TRBV7-6	TRBJ2-1	TRBD2
TGTGCCAGCAGCTTTCTAGCGGGAGGGTCGTACAATGAGCAGTTCTTC	CASSFLAGGSYNEQFF	-	TRBV4-2	TRBJ2-1	TRBD2
TGTGCCAGTAGTCTACGGGACACCTACAATGAGCAGTTCTTC	CASSLRDTYNEQFF	-	TRBV19	TRBJ2-1	-
TGTGCCAGCAGTCCACAGGGGGCGCGTAACTATGGCTACACCTTC	CASSPQGARNYGYTF	-	TRBV7-2	TRBJ1-2	TRBD1
TGTGCCAGCAGCTTAGGACCGGGAGCCGGGAAGTCCCAGCATTTT	CASSLGPGAGKSQHF	-	TRBV7-8	TRBJ1-5	-
TGCGCCAGCAGCGCCATAGCGCGCGAAACGCAGCAGTTCTTC	CASSAIARETQQFF	-	TRBV5-1	TRBJ2-1	-
TGTGCCATCAGCCCCACAGGGGGCTTGGAGTACAATTCACCCCTCCACTTT	CAISPTGGLEYNSPLHF	-	TRBV10-3	TRBJ1-6	TRBD1